The source of this TCR beta chain is a study of T cells and copy number aberrations in small-cell lung cancer. Clones were sequenced by immunoSEQ multiplex PCR, and TCRdb holds only the in-frame ones, with some missing. The repertoire holds over 6,000 clones, with 60% to 80% as singletons. The CDR3 sequence is 16 residues long. V lost 0 bases to trimming and J lost 4 bases; unmatched junction nucleotides: 9. Germline CDR1 SGDLS, CDR2 YYNGEE. Sequenced input: tumor tissue. The gene calls are TRBV9 and TRBJ2-5; TRBD2 matches at 7 bases. This clonotype originated in a man aged 50-60 years with small cell lung cancer. CDR3 DNA sequence: TGTGCCAGCAGCGTAGCTACTTCGGGGGGAGCAGAGACCCAGTACTTC. The encoded protein is CASSVATSGGAETQYF.